Following are 9 T cell receptor beta chains from one sample sequenced in a study of PD-1 blockade in classical Hodgkin lymphoma. Some clones are missing from TCRdb's copy, which holds only in-frame ones; the method was immunoSEQ multiplex PCR. Seen here are about 20,000 clones, about four fifths observed once, and the top ten hold 1% to 1.5%. Time point defined: newly diagnosed, previously untreated cHL patient sample. Magnetic depletion of unwanted cells isolated CD4+ T cells from thawed PBMCs. The sample consisted of CD4+ T cells from blood. These receptors originate from a human donor with classical Hodgkin lymphoma.

CDR3 region: CANRGDYGYTF. The CDR3 DNA follows: TGTGCAAACAGGGGGGACTATGGCTACACCTTC. V and J are TRBV28 and TRBJ1-2; 8 nucleotides agree with TRBD1. Germline V gives CDR1 MDHEN, CDR2 SYDVKM. CDR3 size: 11 residues.

This chain uses TRBV11-2 with TRBJ1-2; 11 bases map to TRBD1. The germline V gene has CDR1 SGHAT and CDR2 FQNNGV. The CDR3 is made up of 15 amino acids. V was pared by 5 bases and J by 3 bases, with 5 bases of the junction left unmatched. The CDR3 region has the DNA TGTGCCAGCAGCCCCCGGACAGGGGGCGACTATGGCTACACCTTC. As protein: CASSPRTGGDYGYTF.

The V and J genes are TRBV10-2 and TRBJ2-3; D remains ambiguous. Germline CDR1 and CDR2: WSHSY and SAAADI. The length of the CDR3 is 15 residues. The ends were cut back, 3 bases at V and 2 bases at J, with 12 bases in the middle. The CDR3 region has the DNA TGCGCCAGCAGTGATGGAGAGCGTGTCACAGATACGCAGTATTTT. As protein: CASSDGERVTDTQYF.

The rearrangement links TRBV9 to TRBJ2-7; the D is unclear. Trimming stripped 4 bases from V and 0 bases from J, with 11 bases between. CDR1 is SGDLS, CDR2 YYNGEE, per germline. This CDR3 has 14 amino acids. Here the CDR3 reads CASSPGPSSYEQYF. Written as DNA, the CDR3 is TGTGCCAGCAGCCCCGGGCCCTCCTCCTACGAGCAGTACTTC.

V usage is TRBV6-1 and J usage is TRBJ2-7; D may be TRBD2 (5 bases). V was shortened by 5 bases and J by 2 bases, with 10 bases between the two germline ends. The germline CDR1 and CDR2 sequences are MNHNS and SASEGT. The CDR3 loop spans 13 amino acids. For the CDR3, the DNA is TGTGCCAGCAGTTGGACGGGGACCTACGAGCAGTACTTC. Its translation: CASSWTGTYEQYF.

The rearrangement links TRBV6-5 to TRBJ2-3; D tentatively reads TRBD1 or TRBD2 (5 bases each). V lost 6 bases and J 6 bases, leaving 19 bases between the germline ends. The CDR3 consists of 15 residues. Germline loops: CDR1 MNHEY, CDR2 SVGAGI. This CDR3 reads CASSRTLAGTDTQYF. Written as DNA, the CDR3 is TGTGCCAGCAGCCGCACCCTGGCAGGGACGGATACGCAGTATTTT.

The chain recombines TRBV2 with TRBJ2-7; 8 positions match TRBD1. Germline V gene data show CDR1 as SNHLY and CDR2 as FYNNEI. The trim removed 4 bases at V and 2 bases at J, leaving 4 bases unmatched. The CDR3 covers 14 residues. The CDR3 here is CASSVGTGAYEQYF. DNA for the CDR3: TGTGCCAGCAGTGTAGGGACAGGAGCCTACGAGCAGTACTTC.

This clone has just a few counts. The gene calls are TRBV6-6 and TRBJ1-5, with D uncertain. CDR3 length equals 13 residues. V was pared by 0 bases and J by 3 bases, with 3 bases between. Germline loops: CDR1 MNHNY, CDR2 SVGAGI (reference sequence). CDR3 sequence: CASSYSFNQPQHF. In nucleotides, the CDR3 is TGTGCCAGCAGTTACTCGTTCAATCAGCCCCAGCATTTT.

This clone was observed a few times. The rearrangement uses TRBV5-4 and TRBJ2-5; 9 bases map to TRBD1. The CDR3 totals 16 residues. Trimming took 0 bases from V and 2 from J; bases not matched to a gene: 5. Germline V gene lookup returns CDR1 SGHNT and CDR2 YYREEE (reference sequence). The CDR3 DNA sequence: TGTGCCAGCAGCTTGGCGACAGGGGGTAGACAAGAGACCCAGTACTTC. It is translated as CASSLATGGRQETQYF.